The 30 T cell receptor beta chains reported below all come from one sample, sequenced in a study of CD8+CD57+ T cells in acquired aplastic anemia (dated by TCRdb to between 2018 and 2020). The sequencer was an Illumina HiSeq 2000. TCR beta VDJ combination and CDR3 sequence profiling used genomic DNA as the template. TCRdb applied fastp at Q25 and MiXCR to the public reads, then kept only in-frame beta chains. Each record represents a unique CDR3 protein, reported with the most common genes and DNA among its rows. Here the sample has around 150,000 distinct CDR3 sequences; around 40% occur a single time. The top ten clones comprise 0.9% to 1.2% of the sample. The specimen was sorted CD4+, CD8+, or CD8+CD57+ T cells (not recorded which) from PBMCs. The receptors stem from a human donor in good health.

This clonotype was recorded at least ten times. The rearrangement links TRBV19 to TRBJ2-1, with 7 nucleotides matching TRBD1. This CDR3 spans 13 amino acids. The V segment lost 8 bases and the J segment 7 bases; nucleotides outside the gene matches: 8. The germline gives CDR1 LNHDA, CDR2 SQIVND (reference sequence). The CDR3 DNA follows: TGTGCCAGTGCCCCGACAGGGTCGAATGAGCAGTTCTTC. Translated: CASAPTGSNEQFF.

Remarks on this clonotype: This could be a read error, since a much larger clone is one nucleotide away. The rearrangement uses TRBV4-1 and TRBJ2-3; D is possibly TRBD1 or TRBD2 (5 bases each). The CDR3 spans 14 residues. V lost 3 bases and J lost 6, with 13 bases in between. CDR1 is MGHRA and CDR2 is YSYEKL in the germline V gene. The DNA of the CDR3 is TGCGCCAGCAGCCAGGGACCCCCGGAGGATACGCAGTATTTT. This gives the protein CASSQGPPEDTQYF.

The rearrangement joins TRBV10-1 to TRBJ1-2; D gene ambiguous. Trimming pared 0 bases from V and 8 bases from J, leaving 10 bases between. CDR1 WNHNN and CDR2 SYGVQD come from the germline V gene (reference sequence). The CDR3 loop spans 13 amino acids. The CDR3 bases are TGCGCCAGCAGTGAGTCCCTCACCGGGGGCTACACCTTC. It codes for CASSESLTGGYTF.

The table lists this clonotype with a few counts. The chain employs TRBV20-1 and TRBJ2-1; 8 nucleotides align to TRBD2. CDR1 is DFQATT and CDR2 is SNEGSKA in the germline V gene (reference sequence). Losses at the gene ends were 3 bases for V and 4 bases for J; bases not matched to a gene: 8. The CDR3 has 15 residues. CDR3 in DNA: TGCAGTGCTAGTGACAGCGGGGGACCTTACAATGAGCAGTTCTTC. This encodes CSASDSGGPYNEQFF.

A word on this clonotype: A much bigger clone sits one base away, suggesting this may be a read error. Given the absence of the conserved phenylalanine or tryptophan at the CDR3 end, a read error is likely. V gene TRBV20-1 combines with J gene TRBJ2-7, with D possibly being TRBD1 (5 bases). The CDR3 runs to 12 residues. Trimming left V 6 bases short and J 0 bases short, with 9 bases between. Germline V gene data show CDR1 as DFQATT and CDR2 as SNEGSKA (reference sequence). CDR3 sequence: CSAQAGSYEQYS. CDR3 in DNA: TGCAGTGCACAGGCCGGCTCCTACGAGCAGTACTCC.

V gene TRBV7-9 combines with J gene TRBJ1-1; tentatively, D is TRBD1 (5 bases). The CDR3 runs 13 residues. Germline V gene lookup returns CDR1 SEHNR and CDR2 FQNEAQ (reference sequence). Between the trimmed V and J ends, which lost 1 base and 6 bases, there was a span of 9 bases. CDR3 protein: CASSLDSGSEAFF. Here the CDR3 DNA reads TGTGCCAGCAGCTTAGATTCAGGGTCTGAAGCTTTCTTT.

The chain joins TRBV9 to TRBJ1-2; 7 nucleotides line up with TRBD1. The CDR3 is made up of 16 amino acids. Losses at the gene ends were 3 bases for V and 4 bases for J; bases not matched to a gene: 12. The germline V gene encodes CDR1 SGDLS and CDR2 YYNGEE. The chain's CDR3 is CASSASAGDSPYGYTF. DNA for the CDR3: TGTGCCAGCAGCGCCAGTGCAGGGGACAGTCCCTATGGCTACACCTTC. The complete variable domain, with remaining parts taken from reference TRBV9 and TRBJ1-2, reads DSGVTQTPKHLITATGQRVTLRCSPRSGDLSVYWYQQSLDQGLQFLIQYYNGEERAKGNILERFSAQQFPDLHSELNLSSLELGDSALYFCASSASAGDSPYGYTFGSGTRLTVV.

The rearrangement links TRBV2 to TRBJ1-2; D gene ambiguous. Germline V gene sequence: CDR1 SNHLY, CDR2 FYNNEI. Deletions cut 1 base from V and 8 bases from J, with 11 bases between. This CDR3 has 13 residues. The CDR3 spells CASSEVVAGGYTF. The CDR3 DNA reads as TGTGCCAGCAGTGAAGTAGTGGCTGGGGGCTACACCTTC.

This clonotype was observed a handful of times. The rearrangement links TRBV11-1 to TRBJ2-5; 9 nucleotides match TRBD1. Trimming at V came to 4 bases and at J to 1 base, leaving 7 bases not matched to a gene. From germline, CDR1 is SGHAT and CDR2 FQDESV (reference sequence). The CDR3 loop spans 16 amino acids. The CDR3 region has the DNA TGTGCCAGCAGCTCCTGGGACAGGGCGCTCCAAGAGACCCAGTACTTC. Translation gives CASSSWDRALQETQYF.

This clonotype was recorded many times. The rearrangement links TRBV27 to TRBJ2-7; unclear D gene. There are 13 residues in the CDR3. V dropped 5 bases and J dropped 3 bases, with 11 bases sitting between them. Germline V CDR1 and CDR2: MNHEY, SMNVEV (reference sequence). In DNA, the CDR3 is TGTGCCAGCAGTCCATCTTTTCACTACGAGCAGTACTTC. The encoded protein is CASSPSFHYEQYF.

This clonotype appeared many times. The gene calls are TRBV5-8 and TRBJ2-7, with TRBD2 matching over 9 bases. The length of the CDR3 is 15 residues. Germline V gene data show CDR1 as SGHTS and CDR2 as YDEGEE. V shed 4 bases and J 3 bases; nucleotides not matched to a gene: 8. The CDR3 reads CASSTFAGGVYEQYF. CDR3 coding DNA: TGTGCCAGCAGCACATTTGCGGGGGGGGTCTACGAGCAGTACTTC.

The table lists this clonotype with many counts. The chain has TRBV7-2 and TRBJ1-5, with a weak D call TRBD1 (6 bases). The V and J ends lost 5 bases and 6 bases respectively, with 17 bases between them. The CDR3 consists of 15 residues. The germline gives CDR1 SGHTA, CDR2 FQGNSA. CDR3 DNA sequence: TGTGCCAGCAGCCTTTCGCAGGGGTATGGTCAGCCCCAGCATTTT. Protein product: CASSLSQGYGQPQHF.

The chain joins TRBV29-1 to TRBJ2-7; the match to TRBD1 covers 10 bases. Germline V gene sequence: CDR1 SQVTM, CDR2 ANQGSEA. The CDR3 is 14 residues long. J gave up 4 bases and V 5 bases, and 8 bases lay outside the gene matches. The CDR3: CSVLVGTGVYEQYF. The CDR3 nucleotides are TGCAGCGTTCTAGTCGGGACAGGGGTTTACGAGCAGTACTTC.

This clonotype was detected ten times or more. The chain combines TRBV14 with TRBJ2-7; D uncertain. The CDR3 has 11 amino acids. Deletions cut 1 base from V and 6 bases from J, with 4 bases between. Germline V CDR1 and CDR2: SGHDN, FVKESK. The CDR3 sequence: CASSQVFEQYF. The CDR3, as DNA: TGTGCCAGCAGCCAAGTTTTCGAGCAGTACTTC.

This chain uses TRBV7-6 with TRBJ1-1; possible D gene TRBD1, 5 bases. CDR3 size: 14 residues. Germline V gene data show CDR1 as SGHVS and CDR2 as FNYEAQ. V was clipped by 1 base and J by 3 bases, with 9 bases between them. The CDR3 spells CASSLVTGDTEAFF. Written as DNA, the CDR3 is TGTGCCAGCAGCTTAGTTACGGGGGACACTGAAGCTTTCTTT.

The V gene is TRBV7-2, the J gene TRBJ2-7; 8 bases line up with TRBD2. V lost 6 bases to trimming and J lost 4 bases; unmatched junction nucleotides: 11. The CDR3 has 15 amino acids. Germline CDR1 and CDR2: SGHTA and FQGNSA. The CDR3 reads CASSRQRGPFYEQYF. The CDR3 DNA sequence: TGTGCCAGCAGTCGTCAGCGGGGGCCCTTTTACGAGCAGTACTTC.

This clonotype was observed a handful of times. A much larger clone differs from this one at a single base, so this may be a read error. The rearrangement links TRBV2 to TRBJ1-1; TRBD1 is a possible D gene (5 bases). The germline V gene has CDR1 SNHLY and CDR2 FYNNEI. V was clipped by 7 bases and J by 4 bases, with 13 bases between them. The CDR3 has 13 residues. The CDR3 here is CASNRQTSTEAFF. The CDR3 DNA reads TGTGCCAGCAATCGACAGACGAGCACTGAAGCTTTCTTT.

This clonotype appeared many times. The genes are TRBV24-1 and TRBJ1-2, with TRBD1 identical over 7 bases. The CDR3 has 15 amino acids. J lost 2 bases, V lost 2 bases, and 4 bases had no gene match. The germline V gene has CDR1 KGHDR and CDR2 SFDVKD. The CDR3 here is CATSDSDRPNYGYTF. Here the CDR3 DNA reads TGTGCCACCAGTGATTCGGACAGGCCCAACTATGGCTACACCTTC.

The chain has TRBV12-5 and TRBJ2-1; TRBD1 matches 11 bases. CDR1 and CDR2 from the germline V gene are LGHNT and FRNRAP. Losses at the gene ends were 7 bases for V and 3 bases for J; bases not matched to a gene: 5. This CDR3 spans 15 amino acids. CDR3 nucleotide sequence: TGTGCTAGTGCCGGGACAGGGGGAGTCTACAATGAGCAGTTCTTC. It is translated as CASAGTGGVYNEQFF.

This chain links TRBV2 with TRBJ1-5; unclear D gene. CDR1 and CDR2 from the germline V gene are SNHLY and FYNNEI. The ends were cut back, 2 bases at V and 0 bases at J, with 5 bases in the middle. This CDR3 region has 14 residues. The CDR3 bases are TGTGCCAGCAGTGAATTTGTTAGCAATCAGCCCCAGCATTTT. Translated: CASSEFVSNQPQHF.

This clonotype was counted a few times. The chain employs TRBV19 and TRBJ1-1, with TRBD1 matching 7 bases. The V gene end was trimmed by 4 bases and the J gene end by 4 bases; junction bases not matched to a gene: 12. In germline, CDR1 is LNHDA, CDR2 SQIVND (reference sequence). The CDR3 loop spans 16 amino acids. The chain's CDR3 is CASSTTGFVGSTEAFF. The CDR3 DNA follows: TGTGCCAGTAGTACGACAGGGTTTGTCGGTAGCACTGAAGCTTTCTTT.

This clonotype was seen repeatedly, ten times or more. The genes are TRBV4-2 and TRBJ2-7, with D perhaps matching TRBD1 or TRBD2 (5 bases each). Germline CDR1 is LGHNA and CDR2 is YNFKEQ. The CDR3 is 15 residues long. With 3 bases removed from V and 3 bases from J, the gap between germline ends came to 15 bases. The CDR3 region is CASSQFGERGYEQYF. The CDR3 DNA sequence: TGTGCCAGCAGCCAGTTCGGGGAAAGGGGCTACGAGCAGTACTTC.

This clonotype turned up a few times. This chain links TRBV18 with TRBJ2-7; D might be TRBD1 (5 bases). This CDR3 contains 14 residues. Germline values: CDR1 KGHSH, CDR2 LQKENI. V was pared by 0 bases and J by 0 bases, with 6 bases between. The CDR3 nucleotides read TGTGCCAGCTCACCACCGGGGCCCTCCTACGAGCAGTACTTC. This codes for CASSPPGPSYEQYF.

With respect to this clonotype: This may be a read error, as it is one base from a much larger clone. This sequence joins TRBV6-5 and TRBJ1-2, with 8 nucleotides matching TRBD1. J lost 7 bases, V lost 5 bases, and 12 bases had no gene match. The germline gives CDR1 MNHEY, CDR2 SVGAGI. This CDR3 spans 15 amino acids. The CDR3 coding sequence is TGTGCCAGCAGTCACTTCGGACAGGGAATTGGTGGCTACACCTTC. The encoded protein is CASSHFGQGIGGYTF.

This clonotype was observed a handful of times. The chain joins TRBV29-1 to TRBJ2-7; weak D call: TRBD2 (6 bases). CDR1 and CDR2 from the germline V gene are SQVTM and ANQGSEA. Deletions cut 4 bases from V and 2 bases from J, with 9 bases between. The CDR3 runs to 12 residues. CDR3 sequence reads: CSVGTGAYEQYF. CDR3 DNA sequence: TGCAGCGTTGGCACGGGGGCCTACGAGCAGTACTTC.

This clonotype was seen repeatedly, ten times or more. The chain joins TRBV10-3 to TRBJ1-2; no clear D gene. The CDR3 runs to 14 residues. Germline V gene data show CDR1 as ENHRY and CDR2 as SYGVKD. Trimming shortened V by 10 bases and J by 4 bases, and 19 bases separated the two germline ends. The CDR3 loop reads CATYGRDSAYGYTF. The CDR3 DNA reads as TGTGCCACGTACGGACGCGACTCCGCCTATGGCTACACCTTC.

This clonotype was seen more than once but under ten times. The CDR3 sequence is CASSMWRDQPQHF. The DNA for the CDR3 is TGTGCCAGTAGTATGTGGCGGGATCAGCCCCAGCATTTT. The chain recombines TRBV19 with TRBJ1-5; D uncertain. There are 13 residues in the CDR3. Per the germline V gene, CDR1 is LNHDA and CDR2 is SQIVND (reference sequence). Deletions cut 3 bases from V and 5 bases from J, with 8 bases between.

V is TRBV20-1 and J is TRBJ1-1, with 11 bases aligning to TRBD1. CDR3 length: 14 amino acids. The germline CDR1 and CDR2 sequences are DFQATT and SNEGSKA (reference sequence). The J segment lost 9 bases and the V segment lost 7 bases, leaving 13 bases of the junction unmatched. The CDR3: CSVYVGTGGPKAFF. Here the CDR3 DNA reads TGCAGTGTTTATGTTGGGACAGGGGGTCCGAAAGCTTTCTTT.

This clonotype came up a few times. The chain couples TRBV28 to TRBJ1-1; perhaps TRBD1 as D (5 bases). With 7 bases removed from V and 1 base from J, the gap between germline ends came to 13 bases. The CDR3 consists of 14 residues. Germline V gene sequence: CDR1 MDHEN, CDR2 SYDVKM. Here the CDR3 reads CASIPGPRNTEAFF. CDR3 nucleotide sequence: TGTGCCAGCATCCCGGGACCCAGGAACACTGAAGCTTTCTTT. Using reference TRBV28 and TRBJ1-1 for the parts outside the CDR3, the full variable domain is DVKVTQSSRYLVKRTGEKVFLECVQDMDHENMFWYRQDPGLGLRLIYFSYDVKMKEKGDIPEGYSVSREKKERFSLILESASTNQTSMYLCASIPGPRNTEAFFGQGTRLTVV.

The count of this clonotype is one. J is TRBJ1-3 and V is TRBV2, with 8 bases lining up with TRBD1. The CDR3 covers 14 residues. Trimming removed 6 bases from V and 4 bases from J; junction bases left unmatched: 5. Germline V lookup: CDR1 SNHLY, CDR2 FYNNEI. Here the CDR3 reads CASRQGGPGNTIYF. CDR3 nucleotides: TGTGCCAGCAGACAGGGGGGGCCAGGAAACACCATATATTTT.